This T cell receptor beta chain was documented in a study of cytomegalovirus exposure and HLA in healthy donors. General observations from the study: There were about 160 TCR beta chains listed as cytomegalovirus-associated.

Trimming cost V 9 bases and J 3 bases, with 5 bases left between them. Germline CDR1 is SNHLY and CDR2 is FYNNEI. The CDR3 is 10 residues long. This clone was detected only once. Its antigen is currently unknown. These donors counted as nominally healthy when sampled, but unrecorded immune exposures were likely. The study ran its PCR with 60 Vbeta and 13 Jbeta primers. Sequencing was performed with immunoSEQ multiplex PCR; in TCRdb, only in-frame clones are kept and a portion is missing. The sample lists some 190,000 clones; about four fifths were seen once. The source of this sequence is a woman aged 30 to 39 in good health and CMV-seronegative. The chain couples TRBV2 to TRBJ2-5, with unresolved D. Sequencing used PBMCs. The CDR3 DNA is TGTGCCAGTTATAAAGAGACCCAGTACTTC. It codes for CASYKETQYF.